This TCR beta chain is drawn from a study of T cell repertoires in cytomegalovirus infection. As for the study in general: Both CMV infection and a matching HLA type were indicated by public TCR beta signatures. Overall study findings and caveats: The ex vivo response showed dominance by HLA-C-restricted CMV-specific TCR beta clonotypes. Summed public TCR beta family frequency identified CMV carriers bearing the relevant HLA.

TCRdb re-called the reads through MiXCR, storing one row per CDR3 protein. The data hold 200,000 or so distinct CDR3 sequences, with about 28% observed a single time. Comment on this clonotype: As yet, its antigen is unknown.

The CDR3 contains 12 residues. Per the germline V gene, CDR1 is SQVTM and CDR2 is ANQGSEA. V lost 1 base, J lost 8 bases, and 3 bases stayed unmatched. This sequence joins TRBV29-1 and TRBJ2-5; 8 positions agree with TRBD2. The TCR was taken from a human donor in good health (CMV status not recorded). Some clones in this sample may be carry-over from other donors' samples. What was sequenced was PBMCs. The CDR3 DNA reads TGCAGCGTTGAAGCCGGGGGGGGAACCCAGTACTTC. Encoded protein: CSVEAGGGTQYF.